This T cell receptor beta chain was sequenced for a study of identical twins. Study observations and caveats: Modelling approaches yielded underestimates of out-of-frame TCR alpha sharing between monozygotic twins. Clonotypes of the beta chain that were abundant in cord blood carried fewer insertions (memory repertoires showed none). Weaker excess sharing between twins was seen in beta out-of-frame sequences. For out-of-frame alpha sequences shared by twins, low generation probability was in excess.

TCRdb re-called the 5' RACE reads through MiXCR, storing one row per CDR3 protein. This table has 500,000 to 700,000 distinct CDR3 sequences, around 7.4% appearing once. The V gene lost 3 bases and the J gene lost 14 bases, with 18 bases spanning the gap. The CDR3 has 13 residues. Germline values: CDR1 SGHNT, CDR2 YYREEE (reference sequence). As for this clonotype: Its antigen is unknown.

The data were also submitted as part of a second study, on yellow fever vaccine responses in identical twins.

The clonotype was recovered from a woman aged 18-29 years in good health. This sequence joins TRBV5-4 and TRBJ2-1; maybe TRBD2 (6 bases). Sequenced: PBMCs. The CDR3 DNA sequence: TGTGCCAGCAGCTGGGGAGGTGGGGACTTCGAGTTCTTC. It is translated as CASSWGGGDFEFF.